This T cell receptor beta chain appears in the sequencing data of a study of Ad26.COV2.S vaccination and SARS-CoV-2 variants. Study-wide findings and caveats: Non-spike TCR breadth showed similarity between vaccine and placebo recipients.

As for this clone: Its antigen is currently unknown.

The germline V gene encodes CDR1 LNHDA and CDR2 SQIVND (reference sequence). Trimming at V came to 5 bases and at J to 3 bases, leaving 8 bases not matched to a gene. The CDR3 totals 15 residues. Assay used: immunoSEQ multiplex PCR; TCRdb lists only in-frame clones, some missing. This sample has 250,000 or so clones, with roughly 87% found just once. Treatment: 15 to 20 received Ad26.COV2.S at low or high dose, single or two shots; about 5 received placebo; per-sample allocation not given. Specimen acquisition occurred on day 63 following the initial vaccine or placebo injection. Boston supplied an adult donor aged 18-55 years.

This sequence was found in a person between 18 and 60 years old who received the Ad26.COV2.S COVID-19 vaccine or a placebo. The material sequenced was peripheral blood, taken in a trial of Ad26.COV2.S vaccine versus placebo. The chain uses TRBV19 and TRBJ2-5; TRBD1 matches at 8 bases. CDR3: CASSPLQGGKETQYF. DNA for the CDR3: TGTGCCAGTAGTCCATTACAGGGGGGTAAAGAGACCCAGTACTTC.